This T cell receptor (beta chain) was recovered during a study of identical twins' blood T cells. Study-wide results and caveats: Twin similarity might stem from environmental factors, not only genetics. V gene usage reportedly matched far better within twin pairs than unrelated donors.

TCRdb reprocessed the 5' RACE reads with MiXCR, giving one entry per CDR3 protein. This sample yields 400,000 or so distinct CDR3 sequences, of which around 30% are seen a single time; about 6% belongs to the top ten. Likely shared infections and vaccines: all three twin pairs were reared together. This clonotype was counted at least ten times. The antigen remains unidentified. CDR3 length: 14 residues. V lost 5 bases and J lost 3, with 11 bases in between. Sample: PBMCs. This TCR came from a woman aged 18-49 years in good health. This rearrangement joins TRBV12-3 or TRBV12-4 to TRBJ1-3; no definite D call. The CDR3 region has the DNA TGTGCCAGCAGTGCCGATTGGAATGGAAACACCATATATTTT. It specifies CASSADWNGNTIYF.